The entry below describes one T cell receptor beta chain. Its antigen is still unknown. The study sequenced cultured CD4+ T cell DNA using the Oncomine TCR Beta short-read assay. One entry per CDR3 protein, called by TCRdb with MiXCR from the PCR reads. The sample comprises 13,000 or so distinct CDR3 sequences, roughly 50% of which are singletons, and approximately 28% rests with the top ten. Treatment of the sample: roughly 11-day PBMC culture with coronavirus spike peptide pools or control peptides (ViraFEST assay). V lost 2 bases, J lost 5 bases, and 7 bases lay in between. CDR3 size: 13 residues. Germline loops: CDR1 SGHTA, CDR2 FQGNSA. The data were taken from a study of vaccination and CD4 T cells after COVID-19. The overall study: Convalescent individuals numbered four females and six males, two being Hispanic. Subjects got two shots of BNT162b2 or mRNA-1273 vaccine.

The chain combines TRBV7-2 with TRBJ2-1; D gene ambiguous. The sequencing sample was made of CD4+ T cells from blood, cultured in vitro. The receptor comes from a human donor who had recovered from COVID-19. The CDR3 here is CASSLSRNNEQFF. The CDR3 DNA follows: TGTGCCAGCAGCTTAAGCAGGAACAATGAGCAGTTCTTC.